The T cell receptor beta chain under discussion was sequenced for a study of regulatory T cells in long-lasting Graves disease. Study details: Patients newly diagnosed with Graves' had been on antithyroid drugs for under 3 months. Points from the study as a whole: Limited sample numbers may have lowered accuracy.

Arm-PCR of CDR3 regions and iRepertoire HTBI primers were the basis on which TCR beta libraries were built. From the multiplex PCR reads, TCRdb called clonotypes with MiXCR, one entry per CDR3 protein. This sample yields about 520,000 distinct CDR3 sequences, of which around 12% are seen a single time; 7.5% to 9% belongs to the top ten. The time point is: newly diagnosed GD, antithyroid drugs for less than 3 months. Extracted RNA from PBMCs served as the source of the TCR library. Looked up from germline, CDR1 is LGHNA and CDR2 is YNFKEQ. The CDR3 runs 13 residues. Trimming cost V 0 bases and J 12 bases; bases outside gene matches: 4. This clonotype was counted only a few times. Its specificity is not known. The same data also contributed to another study, on T cells in Graves' hyperthyroidism and ophthalmopathy. That report adds: The study excluded patients with uncontrolled infection, other autoimmune disease, pregnancy or lactation. The model foresaw ophthalmopathy a median around seven months prior to onset.

V gene TRBV4-2 combines with J gene TRBJ2-1; 8 bases match TRBD2. This receptor was identified in a woman in her 30s with Graves disease. The sample here was peripheral blood mononuclear cells (PBMCs), taken at new diagnosis, from a patient treated with antithyroid drugs. The CDR3 spells CASSQDLSGGQFF. CDR3 DNA: TGTGCCAGCAGCCAAGATCTCAGCGGGGGGCAGTTCTTC.